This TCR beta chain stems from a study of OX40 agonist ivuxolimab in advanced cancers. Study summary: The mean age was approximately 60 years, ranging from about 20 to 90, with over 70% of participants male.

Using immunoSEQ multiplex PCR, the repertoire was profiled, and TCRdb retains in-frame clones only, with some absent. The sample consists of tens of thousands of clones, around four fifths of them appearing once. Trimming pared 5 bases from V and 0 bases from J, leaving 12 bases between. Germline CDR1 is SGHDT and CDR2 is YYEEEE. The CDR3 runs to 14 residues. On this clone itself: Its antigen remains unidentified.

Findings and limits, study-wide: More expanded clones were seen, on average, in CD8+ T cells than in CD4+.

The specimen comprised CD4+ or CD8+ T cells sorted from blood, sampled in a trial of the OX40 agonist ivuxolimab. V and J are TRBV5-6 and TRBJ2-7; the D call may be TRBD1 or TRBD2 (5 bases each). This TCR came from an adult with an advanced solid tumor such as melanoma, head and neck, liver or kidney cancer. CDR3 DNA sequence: TGTGCCAGCAGACTAGGGACGGCCTCCTACGAGCAGTACTTC. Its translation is CASRLGTASYEQYF. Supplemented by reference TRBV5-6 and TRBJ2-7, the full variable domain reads DAGVTQSPTHLIKTRGQQVTLRCSPKSGHDTVSWYQQALGQGPQFIFQYYEEEERQRGNFPDRFSGHQFPNYSSELNVNALLLGDSALYLCASRLGTASYEQYFGPGTRLTVT.